What follows are 4 T cell receptor beta chains derived from one specimen sequenced in a study of radiation and T cells in renal cell carcinoma. Sequenced by immunoSEQ multiplex PCR; TCRdb stores in-frame clones only, minus some. The sample yields 110,000 to 150,000 clones, roughly 85% seen once. Noted time point: baseline pretreatment blood. Regarding treatment: 15 Gy SBRT to primary tumor, nephrectomy 4 weeks later. Material: blood, obtained from a patient whose treatment included radiotherapy and nephrectomy. The origin of the receptors is a woman between 45 and 65 years old with renal cell carcinoma.

The chain is built from TRBV18 and TRBJ2-7, with a tentative D call TRBD1 (5 bases). Germline CDR1 and CDR2: KGHSH and LQKENI. The CDR3 consists of 14 residues. Trimming removed 3 bases from V and 4 bases from J, with 13 bases in between. The CDR3 sequence is CASSPASRTYEQYF. In DNA form, the CDR3 reads TGTGCCAGCTCACCCGCCTCCCGGACATACGAGCAGTACTTC.

The chain links TRBV4-1 to TRBJ2-7; 7 positions match TRBD1. The CDR3 has 15 residues. The germline CDR1 and CDR2 sequences are MGHRA and YSYEKL. V was pared by 3 bases and J by 1 base, with 6 bases of the junction left unmatched. This chain's CDR3 is CASSHLGRGSYEQYF. The CDR3 DNA sequence: TGCGCCAGCAGCCATTTGGGCAGGGGGTCCTACGAGCAGTACTTC.

To note about this clone: The sample carries other DNA sequences with the same CDR3. The chain couples TRBV29-1 to TRBJ2-7; D is tentatively TRBD1 or TRBD2 (5 bases each). This CDR3 is 13 amino acids long. Germline CDR1 SQVTM, CDR2 ANQGSEA. V lost 3 bases and J 3 bases, leaving 12 bases between the germline ends. The CDR3 here is CSVDWAGSYEQYF. CDR3 DNA sequence: TGCAGCGTTGATTGGGCAGGGAGCTACGAGCAGTACTTC.

This clone was found once. The chain recombines TRBV6-5 with TRBJ2-2, with unresolved D. V lost 2 bases, J lost 2 bases, and 9 bases lay in between. CDR3 length equals 15 residues. The germline V gene encodes CDR1 MNHEY and CDR2 SVGAGI. The CDR3 protein is CASSYDGHNTGELFF. CDR3 DNA: TGTGCCAGCAGTTACGATGGGCACAACACCGGGGAGCTGTTTTTT.